The next 15 T cell receptor beta chains were all read from a single sample in a study of blood T cell repertoires in COVID-19 (dated by TCRdb to about 2020). Library preparation employed the immunoSEQ multiplex PCR assay. TCRdb's version of the immuneACCESS table is confined to in-frame rearrangements and falls short of the full clone set. An unresolved V gene accounts for under half of the shortfall where checked; the remainder is of unknown origin. Present in this sample are roughly 290,000 clones, 70% to 90% of which were seen just once. The ten largest clones take up 4.1% of the sample. The specimen sequenced was peripheral blood. The receptor source for this set is a woman aged 45-59 years with active or convalescent COVID-19.

V gene TRBV20-1 combines with J gene TRBJ1-4; D is uncertain. Germline values: CDR1 DFQATT, CDR2 SNEGSKA (reference sequence). The CDR3 consists of 14 residues. V was cut by 7 bases and J by 0 bases, with 12 bases left in between. CDR3 region: CSVSYSATNEKLFF. CDR3 coding DNA: TGCAGTGTTAGTTACAGTGCAACTAATGAAAAACTGTTTTTT.

V is TRBV7-6 and J is TRBJ2-7; 9 bases line up with TRBD2. Germline V gives CDR1 SGHVS, CDR2 FNYEAQ. The V gene end was trimmed by 2 bases and the J gene end by 2 bases; junction bases not matched to a gene: 4. The CDR3 consists of 15 residues. The CDR3 here is CASSLSSGRAYEQYF. CDR3 nucleotides: TGTGCCAGCAGCTTAAGTAGCGGGAGAGCCTACGAGCAGTACTTC. Using reference TRBV7-6 and TRBJ2-7 for the parts outside the CDR3, the full variable domain is GAGVSQSPRYKVTKRGQDVALRCDPISGHVSLYWYRQALGQGPEFLTYFNYEAQQDKSGLPNDRFSAERPEGSISTLTIQRTEQRDSAMYRCASSLSSGRAYEQYFGPGTRLTVT.

The chain joins TRBV21-1 to TRBJ2-3; whether TRBD1, the table's D call, matches the DNA was not checked. TRBV21-1 is annotated as a pseudogene. CDR3 length equals 20 residues. CDR3: CASRAPGQGALWRELDTQYF. The CDR3, as DNA: TGTGCCAGCAGGGCACCGGGACAGGGGGCGTTATGGCGGGAGTTAGATACGCAGTATTTT.

The chain couples TRBV19 to TRBJ1-2; D gene unclear. Trimming shortened V by 6 bases and J by 6 bases, and 20 bases separated the two germline ends. Germline lookup yields CDR1 LNHDA and CDR2 SQIVND (reference sequence). The CDR3 sequence is 15 residues long. CDR3 residues: CASSQREEGVDGYTF. CDR3 sequence (DNA): TGTGCCAGTAGCCAGCGAGAGGAAGGAGTAGATGGCTACACCTTC.

This chain uses TRBV6-2 or TRBV6-3 with TRBJ2-3; 10 nucleotides agree with TRBD2. The J segment lost 1 base and the V segment lost 2 bases, leaving 3 bases of the junction unmatched. The CDR3 sequence is 16 residues long. Germline V gene lookup returns CDR1 MNHEY and CDR2 SVGEGT. CDR3 coding DNA: TGTGCCAGCAGTTACCCTAGCGGGAGAGGCACAGATACGCAGTATTTT. Protein product: CASSYPSGRGTDTQYF.

The chain carries TRBV7-3 and TRBJ2-1; D remains unclear. The CDR3 is made up of 13 amino acids. CDR1 SGHTA and CDR2 FQGTGA come from the germline V gene. V was pared by 1 base and J by 5 bases, with 6 bases between. The CDR3 loop reads CASSLNTNNEQFF. CDR3 DNA sequence: TGTGCCAGCAGCTTAAACACCAACAATGAGCAGTTCTTC. Drawing the rest from reference TRBV7-3 and TRBJ2-1, the complete variable domain is GAGVSQTPSNKVTEKGKYVELRCDPISGHTALYWYRQSLGQGPEFLIYFQGTGAADDSGLPNDRFFAVRPEGSVSTLKIQRTERGDSAVYLCASSLNTNNEQFFGPGTRLTVL.

This clone has only one observation. The V call is TRBV18, the J call TRBJ2-3; 8 positions match TRBD2. The CDR3 runs 15 residues. J lost 2 bases, V lost 1 base, and 2 bases had no gene match. Germline CDR1 reads KGHSH; CDR2 reads LQKENI. The CDR3 DNA reads TGTGCCAGCTCACCACTTAGCGGGAACACAGATACGCAGTATTTT. Residues: CASSPLSGNTDTQYF.

This clone showed up just a few times. The chain's CDR3 is CASSRDLVSYNEQFF. Written as DNA, the CDR3 is TGCGCCAGCAGCAGAGACTTGGTCTCCTACAATGAGCAGTTCTTC. The rearrangement links TRBV5-1 to TRBJ2-1, with no clear D. From germline, CDR1 is SGHRS and CDR2 YFSETQ. Deletions cut 4 bases from V and 0 bases from J, with 11 bases between. There are 15 residues in the CDR3.

The V gene is TRBV3-1 (or the pseudogene TRBV3-2), the J gene TRBJ2-7, with D unresolved. The CDR3 loop spans 12 amino acids. V was clipped by 4 bases and J by 5 bases, with 9 bases between them. Germline lookup yields CDR1 LGHDT and CDR2 YNNKEL (reference sequence). The CDR3 reads CASSPHEDEQYF. DNA for the CDR3: TGTGCCAGCAGCCCGCACGAGGACGAGCAGTACTTC.

CDR3 bases: TGCAGCGTTGGGGAGACAGGGAGGAGTGAAGCTTTCTTT. Protein sequence: CSVGETGRSEAFF. This chain uses TRBV29-1 with TRBJ1-1; 7 bases fit TRBD1. CDR3 length: 13 amino acids. Per the germline V gene, CDR1 is SQVTM and CDR2 is ANQGSEA. Losses at the gene ends were 4 bases for V and 7 bases for J; bases not matched to a gene: 9.

The CDR3 reads CASSPTGSTDTQYF. The CDR3 DNA sequence: TGTGCCAGCTCACCGACAGGAAGCACAGATACGCAGTATTTT. The chain recombines TRBV18 with TRBJ2-3, with a weak D call TRBD1 (6 bases). Germline V gene sequence: CDR1 KGHSH, CDR2 LQKENI. Trimming pared 3 bases from V and 0 bases from J, leaving 7 bases between. CDR3 length equals 14 residues.

The chain recombines TRBV12-5 with TRBJ2-5, with TRBD2 identical over 8 bases. V lost 1 base and J lost 5; bases outside the gene matches: 6. CDR3 length equals 15 residues. CDR1 and CDR2 from the germline V gene are LGHNT and FRNRAP. CDR3 sequence: CASGLGVAGTETQYF. The CDR3 DNA reads TGTGCTAGTGGTTTGGGGGTAGCGGGAACGGAGACCCAGTACTTC.

CDR3 nucleotide sequence: TGTGCCAGCAGCTTAGGACTAGCGGGAGGCCCCGGGGAGCTGTTTTTT. It yields the protein CASSLGLAGGPGELFF. The chain employs TRBV7-6 and TRBJ2-2, with TRBD2 matching over 13 bases. This CDR3 has 16 amino acids. With 1 base clipped from V and 6 bases from J, the junction kept 2 bases outside the gene matches. Germline V lookup: CDR1 SGHVS, CDR2 FNYEAQ.

V gene TRBV7-2 combines with J gene TRBJ1-2; the D is unclear. V was trimmed by 3 bases and J by 9 bases, leaving 17 bases between them. The CDR3 runs to 14 residues. Germline V gene data show CDR1 as SGHTA and CDR2 as FQGNSA. The CDR3 loop is CASSFPARAESYTF. In DNA, the CDR3 is TGTGCCAGCAGCTTCCCGGCTAGAGCCGAGAGCTACACCTTC.

The chain couples TRBV2 to TRBJ1-5; 8 nucleotides align to TRBD1. The CDR3 is made up of 15 amino acids. The V segment lost 8 bases and the J segment 2 bases; nucleotides outside the gene matches: 8. The germline gives CDR1 SNHLY, CDR2 FYNNEI. CDR3 sequence (DNA): TGTGCCAGCGCCCCGAAGACAGGGGGCAATCAGCCCCAGCATTTT. Encoded protein: CASAPKTGGNQPQHF.